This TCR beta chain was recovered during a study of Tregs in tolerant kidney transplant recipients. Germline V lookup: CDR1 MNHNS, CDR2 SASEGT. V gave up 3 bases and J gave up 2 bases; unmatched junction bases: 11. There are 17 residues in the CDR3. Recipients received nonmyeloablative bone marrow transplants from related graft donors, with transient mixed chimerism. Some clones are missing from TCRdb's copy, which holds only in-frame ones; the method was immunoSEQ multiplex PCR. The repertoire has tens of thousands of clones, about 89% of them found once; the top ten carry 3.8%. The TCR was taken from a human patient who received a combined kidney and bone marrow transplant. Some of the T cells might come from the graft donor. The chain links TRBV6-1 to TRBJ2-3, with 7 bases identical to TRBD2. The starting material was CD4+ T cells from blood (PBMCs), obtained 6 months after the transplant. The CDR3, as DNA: TGTGCCAGCAGTGACTACTTTATGGGAGGGAACACAGATACGCAGTATTTT. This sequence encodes CASSDYFMGGNTDTQYF.